Described below is a single TCR beta chain sequence and its context. The antigen is not known. This sample is part of a study of vaccination effects on CD4 cells after COVID-19. Germline lookup yields CDR1 WSHSY and CDR2 SAAADI. This CDR3 has 14 residues. V was trimmed by 7 bases and J by 0 bases, leaving 12 bases between them. Study-wide points: Late post-vaccination samples showed marked contraction of infection- and vaccine-induced clones.

Antigen-specific CD4+ T cells were expanded (with viral peptide pools) by the ViraFEST assay ahead of sequencing. At the end of around 11 days of culture, CD4+ T cells were isolated. Nucleocapsid antibody tests were negative, and the vaccine recipients had no prior SARS-CoV-2 infection. IL-2 at 10 IU/ml and peptides at about 9.2 ug/ml were added to cultured PBMC, around 1.9 million per well. Generated by immunoSEQ multiplex PCR, the TCRdb table keeps only in-frame clones and is missing some. The sample holds about 63,000 clones, 70% to 85% seen once. Sequencing was performed on CD4+ T cells from PBMCs cultured with HCoV-OC43 spike peptides, taken before COVID-19 vaccination. Subset defined: HCoV-OC43 spike overlapping peptide pool stimulation. This sequence was found in a human donor who received a COVID-19 vaccine. This rearrangement joins TRBV10-2 to TRBJ1-1, with a weak D call TRBD1 (5 bases). CDR3 amino acids: CASTMGGLNTEAFF. The CDR3 DNA reads TGCGCCAGCACGATGGGGGGATTGAACACTGAAGCTTTCTTT.